Following are 14 T cell receptor beta chains from one sample sequenced in a study of response to subunit inactivated influenza vaccine. TCRdb recomputed calls from the RT-PCR reads with MiXCR, one row per CDR3 protein. The sample lists almost 250,000 distinct CDR3 sequences, 10% to 15% occurring once. Sequencing was performed on non-naive T cells sorted from PBMCs, taken 14 to 15 days before vaccination. Every receptor here comes from a man aged 45-60 years who received an inactivated influenza vaccine.

This clonotype was seen ten or more times. The chain employs TRBV2 and TRBJ2-7; tentative D call: TRBD1 (5 bases). This CDR3 is built from 14 residues. In germline, CDR1 is SNHLY, CDR2 FYNNEI. Trimming took 6 bases from V and 1 from J, leaving 13 bases between them. The chain's CDR3 is CASRRLQESYEQYF. The CDR3 region has the DNA TGTGCCAGCAGGCGCCTACAGGAATCCTACGAGCAGTACTTC.

This clonotype was detected many times. The chain links TRBV4-1 to TRBJ1-2, with 8 bases aligning to TRBD1. The CDR3 spans 17 residues. In germline, CDR1 is MGHRA, CDR2 YSYEKL. The V gene end was trimmed by 4 bases and the J gene end by 3 bases; junction bases not matched to a gene: 13. The CDR3: CASSLTGAAKADYGYTF. The CDR3 region has the DNA TGCGCCAGCAGCCTGACAGGGGCCGCAAAAGCAGACTATGGCTACACCTTC.

This clonotype showed up many times. The chain has TRBV12-3 or TRBV12-4 and TRBJ2-7, with a possible D match to TRBD2 (6 bases). This CDR3 contains 15 residues. Between the trimmed V and J ends, which lost 3 bases and 4 bases, there was a span of 16 bases. The CDR3 here is CASSLGGRTDYEQYF. The CDR3 DNA reads TGTGCCAGCAGTTTGGGAGGCAGGACCGATTACGAGCAGTACTTC.

This clonotype came up a few times. The chain combines TRBV15 with TRBJ2-5; D remains unclear. V was clipped by 3 bases and J by 5 bases, with 25 bases between them. Germline V lookup: CDR1 LNHNV, CDR2 YYDKDF (reference sequence). The CDR3 extends over 18 amino acids. Written as DNA, the CDR3 is TGTGCCACCAGCAGCCCCACCATGGGTAGGGTGGTATTGGAGACCCAGTACTTC. Amino acids: CATSSPTMGRVVLETQYF.

A single count supports this clonotype. This chain uses TRBV2 with TRBJ2-7; possible D gene TRBD1, 6 bases. The CDR3 runs 13 residues. Trimming took off 4 bases at V and 2 bases at J, with 9 bases between the two ends. Germline CDR1 SNHLY, CDR2 FYNNEI. CDR3 protein: CASSVNRAYEQYF. Written as DNA, the CDR3 is TGTGCCAGCAGTGTTAACAGGGCCTACGAGCAGTACTTC.

V gene TRBV6-2 or TRBV6-3 combines with J gene TRBJ1-4; TRBD1 is a possible D gene (5 bases). V dropped 6 bases and J dropped 6 bases, with 8 bases sitting between them. The CDR3 sequence is 12 residues long. Germline values: CDR1 MNHEY, CDR2 SVGEGT. CDR3 nucleotide sequence: TGTGCCAGCAGCAGGGAGGATGAAAAACTGTTTTTT. It is translated as CASSREDEKLFF.

This clonotype was picked up a small number of times. The chain links TRBV10-3 to TRBJ2-4; perhaps TRBD1 as D (6 bases). Germline lookup yields CDR1 ENHRY and CDR2 SYGVKD. Trimming took 8 bases from V and 3 from J, leaving 11 bases between them. The CDR3 length is 13 residues. Here the CDR3 reads CAIQGGGKNIQYF. The CDR3 nucleotides are TGTGCCATCCAAGGGGGTGGCAAAAACATTCAGTACTTC.

This clonotype was detected ten times or more. In nucleotides, the CDR3 is TGTGCCAGCAGCTCCAGCTCCTACGAGCAGTACTTC. This codes for CASSSSSYEQYF. The V call is TRBV7-9, the J call TRBJ2-7; no definite D call. This CDR3 region has 12 residues. Germline CDR1 is SEHNR and CDR2 is FQNEAQ (reference sequence). V was shortened by 4 bases and J by 0 bases, with 4 bases between the two germline ends.

This clonotype was detected only a few times. The chain has TRBV20-1 and TRBJ1-5; 9 bases are a match to TRBD1. Germline V gene sequence: CDR1 DFQATT, CDR2 SNEGSKA (reference sequence). The V gene end was trimmed by 1 base and the J gene end by 6 bases; junction bases not matched to a gene: 4. This CDR3 spans 14 amino acids. The CDR3 nucleotides are TGCAGTGCTAGAGGAGACAGGGGGAGTCAGCCCCAGCATTTT. Translation gives CSARGDRGSQPQHF.

V usage is TRBV20-1 and J usage is TRBJ1-5, with D maybe TRBD1 (5 bases). This CDR3 is 15 amino acids long. Germline lookup yields CDR1 DFQATT and CDR2 SNEGSKA (reference sequence). Trimming cost V 3 bases and J 2 bases, with 14 bases left between them. In DNA form, the CDR3 reads TGCAGTGCTAGGTTTGGGGGGTCAGGCAATCAGCCCCAGCATTTT. Encoded protein: CSARFGGSGNQPQHF.

The CDR3 loop reads CASSHHQAKGYYEQYF. Here the CDR3 DNA reads TGTGCCAGCAGCCACCACCAGGCTAAAGGATACTACGAGCAGTACTTC. The J gene is TRBJ2-7, the V gene TRBV21-1. TRBV21-1 is a pseudogene. The CDR3 is made up of 16 amino acids.

In this sample, this clonotype turned up a few times. V and J are TRBV7-6 and TRBJ2-2; 7 nucleotides agree with TRBD1. V dropped 5 bases and J dropped 0; count of bases not matched to a gene: 6. This CDR3 is 16 amino acids long. The V gene's germline CDR1 is SGHVS and CDR2 FNYEAQ. CDR3 sequence: CASSLQTGANTGELFF. CDR3 DNA: TGTGCCAGCAGCCTACAAACAGGGGCGAACACCGGGGAGCTGTTTTTT.

V is TRBV20-1 and J is TRBJ2-7; 11 bases agree with TRBD2. The CDR3 is 17 amino acids. Germline values: CDR1 DFQATT, CDR2 SNEGSKA (reference sequence). The CDR3, as DNA: TGCAGCCGGAGGGGAGAACTAGCGGGAGAATCGAAGAAAGAGCAGTACTTC. It codes for CSRRGELAGESKKEQYF.

The chain uses TRBV6-4 and TRBJ2-2; D uncertain. Germline loops: CDR1 MRHNA, CDR2 SNTAGT. V lost 3 bases and J 8 bases, leaving 10 bases between the germline ends. The CDR3 runs 13 residues. CDR3 coding DNA: TGTGCCAGCAGTGAAGGAGAGTCGGGGGAGCTGTTTTTT. Protein: CASSEGESGELFF.